The 17 T cell receptor beta chains below were found in one sample sequenced in a study of cytomegalovirus exposure and HLA in healthy donors. PCR used 60 Vbeta primers and 13 Jbeta primers. Measured with immunoSEQ multiplex PCR; TCRdb has only the in-frame clones, and not every one. The table lists some 130,000 clones. Specimen: PBMCs. These TCRs come from a woman aged 55-70 years in good health and CMV-seronegative.

V gene TRBV10-3 combines with J gene TRBJ1-4, with D tentatively TRBD1 (5 bases). The CDR3 consists of 15 residues. From germline, CDR1 is ENHRY and CDR2 SYGVKD. The V and J ends lost 10 bases and 2 bases respectively, with 17 bases between them. CDR3 in DNA: TGTGCCACCCAGTCCGGGGAGGGGACTAATGAAAAACTGTTTTTT. Its protein is CATQSGEGTNEKLFF.

The rearrangement joins TRBV7-3 to TRBJ1-5; D is unclear. CDR3 length: 13 amino acids. In germline, CDR1 is SGHTA, CDR2 FQGTGA. V lost 3 bases and J 6 bases, leaving 9 bases between the germline ends. The chain's CDR3 is CASSFVASQPQHF. In DNA form, the CDR3 reads TGTGCCAGCAGCTTTGTGGCAAGTCAGCCCCAGCATTTT. Full variable domain (missing parts from reference TRBV7-3 and TRBJ1-5): GAGVSQTPSNKVTEKGKYVELRCDPISGHTALYWYRQSLGQGPEFLIYFQGTGAADDSGLPNDRFFAVRPEGSVSTLKIQRTERGDSAVYLCASSFVASQPQHFGDGTRLSIL.

The chain couples TRBV2 to TRBJ2-7, with a tentative D call TRBD1 (6 bases). Germline-derived CDR1 and CDR2 are SNHLY and FYNNEI. V lost 4 bases to trimming and J lost 1 base, with 17 bases between them. The CDR3 has 16 residues. CDR3 residues: CASSVSKTGLSYEQYF. CDR3 nucleotide sequence: TGTGCCAGCAGTGTTTCCAAGACAGGCCTTTCCTACGAGCAGTACTTC.

The chain couples TRBV4-1 to TRBJ1-5; TRBD1 is a possible D gene (6 bases). This CDR3 region has 15 residues. Germline values: CDR1 MGHRA, CDR2 YSYEKL. V lost 2 bases to trimming and J lost 2 bases, with 10 bases between them. This CDR3 reads CASSQHRDRNQPQHF. The CDR3 DNA sequence: TGCGCCAGCAGCCAACACAGGGATCGCAATCAGCCCCAGCATTTT.

The chain employs TRBV9 and TRBJ2-3, with a tentative D call TRBD2 (6 bases). Germline V lookup: CDR1 SGDLS, CDR2 YYNGEE. The CDR3 extends over 16 amino acids. The V gene lost 3 bases and the J gene lost 2 bases, with 16 bases spanning the gap. The DNA for the CDR3 is TGTGCCAGCAGCGCCAGTCCCGGCGGGGTCACAGATACGCAGTATTTT. This encodes CASSASPGGVTDTQYF.

The chain links TRBV10-2 to TRBJ2-7; 9 nucleotides agree with TRBD1. Germline V gene data show CDR1 as WSHSY and CDR2 as SAAADI. The V and J ends lost 7 bases and 6 bases, in that order; junction bases with no gene match: 10. CDR3 length: 14 amino acids. The CDR3, as DNA: TGCGCCAGCAACCCCCAGGGACAGGGACTCGAGCAGTACTTC. It specifies CASNPQGQGLEQYF.

This chain uses TRBV11-2 with TRBJ2-3, with 7 positions matching TRBD2. V shed 0 bases, J shed 10 bases, and the junction held 4 bases outside the gene matches. This CDR3 has 13 amino acids. Per the germline V gene, CDR1 is SGHAT and CDR2 is FQNNGV. CDR3 protein: CASSLDPGGPQYF. The CDR3 DNA reads TGTGCCAGCAGCTTAGACCCGGGAGGACCGCAGTATTTT.

The chain carries TRBV7-9 and TRBJ1-2; maybe TRBD1 (5 bases). V was pared by 6 bases and J by 5 bases, with 19 bases between. Germline CDR1 is SEHNR and CDR2 is FQNEAQ (reference sequence). This CDR3 spans 15 amino acids. CDR3 nucleotides: TGTGCCAGCAGTCCAAAGGGAGGCGGGGCATATGGCTACACCTTC. Translating gives CASSPKGGGAYGYTF.

V and J are TRBV30 and TRBJ2-2; TRBD2 agrees at 7 bases. Germline V gene data show CDR1 as GTSNPN and CDR2 as SVGIG (reference sequence). J was trimmed by 2 bases and V by 0 bases; bases with no gene match: 6. This CDR3 spans 16 amino acids. CDR3 sequence reads: CAWSVRASGNTGELFF. The CDR3 DNA reads TGTGCCTGGAGTGTACGGGCTAGCGGCAACACCGGGGAGCTGTTTTTT. Combining the CDR3 with reference TRBV30 and TRBJ2-2 gives the whole variable domain SQTIHQWPATLVQPVGSPLSLECTVEGTSNPNLYWYRQAAGRGLQLLFYSVGIGQISSEVPQNLSASRPQDRQFILSSKKLLLSDSGFYLCAWSVRASGNTGELFFGEGSRLTVL.

CDR3 DNA: TGTGCCAGCAGCGGTCTCGCGGGGCTCTCCTACGAGCAGTACTTC. It is translated as CASSGLAGLSYEQYF. This chain joins TRBV7-9 and TRBJ2-7; a possible D gene is TRBD2 (6 bases). V was shortened by 5 bases and J by 0 bases, with 14 bases between the two germline ends. Germline V gene data show CDR1 as SEHNR and CDR2 as FQNEAQ (reference sequence). This CDR3 is 15 amino acids long.

The CDR3 reads CASTYVGAYEQYF. CDR3 bases: TGTGCCAGCACATACGTCGGTGCCTACGAGCAGTACTTC. The V and J genes are TRBV5-4 and TRBJ2-5, with unresolved D. Judging by the DNA end, TRBJ2-7 fits better; the J call may be wrong. In germline, CDR1 is SGHNT, CDR2 YYREEE (reference sequence). The CDR3 loop spans 13 amino acids.

The genes are TRBV7-9 and TRBJ2-1; 9 bases align to TRBD1. The germline gives CDR1 SEHNR, CDR2 FQNEAQ (reference sequence). V lost 5 bases to trimming and J lost 9 bases; unmatched junction nucleotides: 11. This CDR3 is 15 amino acids long. CDR3: CASSEGTGPVVEQFF. In nucleotides, the CDR3 is TGTGCCAGCAGCGAGGGGACAGGGCCTGTCGTTGAGCAGTTCTTC.

The chain recombines TRBV10-3 with TRBJ1-2, with 8 bases identical to TRBD1. V lost 6 bases to trimming and J lost 5 bases; unmatched junction nucleotides: 8. The CDR3 contains 14 residues. Germline assignment: CDR1 ENHRY and CDR2 SYGVKD. CDR3 residues: CAIREDRDFYGYTF. In DNA form, the CDR3 reads TGTGCCATCAGGGAGGACAGGGATTTTTATGGCTACACCTTC.

The gene calls are TRBV18 and TRBJ1-6; tentatively, D is TRBD1 (6 bases). This CDR3 is 16 amino acids long. Germline lookup yields CDR1 KGHSH and CDR2 LQKENI. V lost 6 bases and J 0 bases, leaving 12 bases between the germline ends. CDR3 DNA: TGTGCCAGCTCGATACAGGGAAGCTCCTATAATTCACCCCTCCACTTT. Protein product: CASSIQGSSYNSPLHF.

CDR3 residues: CAWSVVSGQASYEQYF. The CDR3 nucleotides read TGTGCCTGGAGTGTTGTATCGGGACAGGCCTCTTACGAGCAGTACTTC. This chain uses TRBV30 with TRBJ2-7; TRBD1 agrees at 8 bases. This CDR3 has 16 amino acids. J was trimmed by 4 bases and V by 0 bases; bases with no gene match: 11. The germline V gene has CDR1 GTSNPN and CDR2 SVGIG (reference sequence).

The gene calls are TRBV18 and TRBJ2-7; 8 nucleotides match TRBD1. Looked up from germline, CDR1 is KGHSH and CDR2 is LQKENI. J was trimmed by 1 base and V by 4 bases; bases with no gene match: 6. The CDR3 is 15 amino acids. CDR3 sequence reads: CASSLQGASSYEQYF. As DNA, the CDR3 is TGTGCCAGCTCACTCCAGGGGGCCTCGTCCTACGAGCAGTACTTC.

This chain links TRBV6-1 with TRBJ2-5; 7 bases agree with TRBD2. Trimming cost V 0 bases and J 3 bases; bases outside gene matches: 4. The CDR3 covers 15 residues. Germline-derived CDR1 and CDR2 are MNHNS and SASEGT. CDR3 coding DNA: TGTGCCAGCAGTGAAGCGCTGGCGGGAGAAGAGACCCAGTACTTC. Translation: CASSEALAGEETQYF.